These 4 T cell receptor beta chains share one sample of origin, sequenced in a study of CD8 T cells in ankylosing spondylitis. TCRdb reprocessed the 5' RACE reads with MiXCR, giving one entry per CDR3 protein. The sample lists some 220,000 distinct CDR3 sequences, about 10% occurring once. Sequencing was done on a sample of blood, either unsorted or a sorted T cell fraction (not recorded which). Source of these receptors: a male donor with ankylosing spondylitis or in good health (not recorded which).

This clonotype has a count of ten or more. The rearrangement links TRBV7-6 to TRBJ2-7; the match to TRBD1 covers 7 bases. Per the germline V gene, CDR1 is SGHVS and CDR2 is FNYEAQ. The J segment lost 3 bases and the V segment lost 4 bases, leaving 6 bases of the junction unmatched. The CDR3 has 14 amino acids. This chain's CDR3 is CASSSRRDSYEQYF. The CDR3 DNA is TGTGCCAGCAGCTCCCGCCGGGACAGCTACGAGCAGTACTTC.

CDR3: CASSLNRDPYGYTF. In DNA, the CDR3 is TGTGCCAGCAGTTTAAACAGGGACCCCTATGGCTACACCTTC. V usage is TRBV12-3 or TRBV12-4 and J usage is TRBJ1-2; possibly TRBD1 for D (6 bases). V dropped 2 bases and J dropped 4 bases, with 11 bases sitting between them. The CDR3 sequence is 14 residues long.

This rearrangement joins TRBV6-1 to TRBJ1-5; D remains ambiguous. The V end lost 5 bases, the J end lost 0 bases, and 17 bases lay between the germline ends. This CDR3 contains 17 residues. In germline, CDR1 is MNHNS, CDR2 SASEGT. The CDR3 bases are TGTGCCAGCAGTACAACCACTGACACGTATAGCAATCAGCCCCAGCATTTT. It translates to CASSTTTDTYSNQPQHF.

This clonotype was recorded at least ten times. The genes are TRBV5-1 and TRBJ1-1; no definite D call. Trimming removed 0 bases from V and 10 bases from J, with 19 bases in between. The length of the CDR3 is 15 residues. Germline values: CDR1 SGHRS, CDR2 YFSETQ. The CDR3, as DNA: TGCGCCAGCAGCTTGGGGACCGTTATCTCTGGCGGAGCTTTCTTT. Protein product: CASSLGTVISGGAFF.